The 26 T cell receptor beta chains below come from one sample, sequenced in a study of blood T cell repertoires in COVID-19. This table comes from immunoSEQ multiplex PCR, and its TCRdb copy is limited to in-frame clones, with some not included. The table shows about 370,000 clones, with 75% to 90% occurring only once. Sequencing was done on a sample of PBMCs or T cells enriched from blood (not recorded which). The source of these receptors is a man aged 18 to 29 who had recovered from COVID-19.

The CDR3 sequence is CASSRNPGTALGTQYF. The CDR3 coding sequence is TGTGCCAGCAGTAGAAACCCCGGGACAGCCCTTGGGACCCAGTACTTC. The chain employs TRBV2 and TRBJ2-5; 7 bases fit TRBD1. V was pared by 5 bases and J by 7 bases, with 16 bases of the junction left unmatched. This CDR3 has 16 residues. The V gene's germline CDR1 is SNHLY and CDR2 FYNNEI.

This chain links TRBV7-9 with TRBJ2-5; 7 bases agree with TRBD2. The CDR3 consists of 14 residues. Trimming removed 8 bases from V and 0 bases from J; junction bases left unmatched: 6. CDR1 is SEHNR and CDR2 is FQNEAQ in the germline V gene (reference sequence). The CDR3 DNA follows: TGTGCCAGCGTGGGAGGGTTCTACCAAGAGACCCAGTACTTC. Encoded protein: CASVGGFYQETQYF.

The rearrangement uses TRBV12-5 and TRBJ1-1; tentative D call: TRBD1 (5 bases). This CDR3 spans 18 amino acids. Trimming removed 0 bases at V and 0 bases at J, with 17 bases between. CDR1 LGHNT and CDR2 FRNRAP come from the germline V gene. The CDR3 here is CASGLVGGEWALNTEAFF. The CDR3 DNA is TGTGCTAGTGGTTTGGTCGGGGGAGAATGGGCTTTGAACACTGAAGCTTTCTTT.

The rearrangement uses TRBV15 and TRBJ1-2; D uncertain. This CDR3 contains 15 residues. V was shortened by 0 bases and J by 8 bases, with 16 bases between the two germline ends. Per the germline V gene, CDR1 is LNHNV and CDR2 is YYDKDF (reference sequence). CDR3 nucleotide sequence: TGTGCCACCAGCAGAGAATCCGGGAAGTCGCGGGGCTACACCTTC. Translating gives CATSRESGKSRGYTF.

The chain is built from TRBV7-9 and TRBJ2-6; D possibly corresponds to TRBD1 (6 bases). With 2 bases removed from V and 0 bases from J, the gap between germline ends came to 11 bases. Germline V lookup: CDR1 SEHNR, CDR2 FQNEAQ (reference sequence). The CDR3 consists of 17 residues. The CDR3 DNA sequence: TGTGCCAGCAGCTTAAGGACAGAGAACTCTGGGGCCAACGTCCTGACTTTC. Amino acids: CASSLRTENSGANVLTF.

The chain is built from TRBV5-8 and TRBJ2-1; D gene unclear. Trimming removed 5 bases from V and 4 bases from J, with 10 bases in between. The CDR3 contains 13 residues. The germline CDR1 and CDR2 sequences are SGHTS and YDEGEE. The CDR3 bases are TGTGCCAGCAGGTCCGGGTTGTACAATGAGCAGTTCTTC. Protein: CASRSGLYNEQFF. Variable domain in full (rest from reference TRBV5-8 and TRBJ2-1): EAGVTQSPTHLIKTRGQQATLRCSPISGHTSVYWYQQALGLGLQFLLWYDEGEERNRGNFPPRFSGRQFPNYSSELNVNALELEDSALYLCASRSGLYNEQFFGPGTRLTVL.

This chain connects TRBV15 to TRBJ1-5, with D possibly matching TRBD1 (6 bases). Trimming removed 8 bases from V and 2 bases from J, with 19 bases in between. The CDR3 covers 16 residues. Germline V lookup: CDR1 LNHNV, CDR2 YYDKDF (reference sequence). Here the CDR3 DNA reads TGTGCCACCCCGACGAGGGCGGGGGCGGGCAATCAGCCCCAGCATTTT. Protein sequence: CATPTRAGAGNQPQHF.

The chain links TRBV7-2 to TRBJ2-7, with 7 bases that match TRBD2. Germline values: CDR1 SGHTA, CDR2 FQGNSA. Trimming removed 4 bases from V and 2 bases from J; junction bases left unmatched: 8. The CDR3 consists of 15 residues. CDR3 loop: CASSYGLGVTYEQYF. DNA for the CDR3: TGTGCCAGCAGCTACGGACTAGGTGTAACCTACGAGCAGTACTTC.

The V call is TRBV21-1, the J call TRBJ1-1; the table's D call, TRBD1, has no DNA check behind it. TRBV21-1 is designated a pseudogene. The CDR3 contains 14 residues. The chain's CDR3 is CASSKAGQGFEAFF. The CDR3 region has the DNA TGTGCCAGCAGCAAAGCCGGACAGGGGTTTGAAGCTTTCTTT.

V and J are TRBV2 and TRBJ2-7; 8 bases line up with TRBD2. With V trimmed by 8 bases and J by 0 bases, 9 bases remained unmatched. The CDR3 loop spans 15 amino acids. In germline, CDR1 is SNHLY, CDR2 FYNNEI. In nucleotides, the CDR3 is TGTGCCAGCGTATACTCCGGGACTAGCTCCTACGAGCAGTACTTC. Protein product: CASVYSGTSSYEQYF.

The count of this clone is one. DNA for the CDR3: TGCGCCAGCAGCCAGACTCCCGGTATAAACTATGGCTACACCTTC. It translates to CASSQTPGINYGYTF. This sequence joins TRBV4-1 and TRBJ1-2; D remains ambiguous. Germline assignment: CDR1 MGHRA and CDR2 YSYEKL. The CDR3 covers 15 residues. Trimming stripped 3 bases from V and 2 bases from J, with 13 bases between.

The chain couples TRBV28 to TRBJ2-3; the D is unclear. The CDR3 loop spans 17 amino acids. The germline gives CDR1 MDHEN, CDR2 SYDVKM. With 3 bases removed from V and 3 bases from J, the gap between germline ends came to 19 bases. The CDR3 nucleotides are TGTGCCAGCAGTTTTGGAGCTTCTCAACGGAATACAGATACGCAGTATTTT. It specifies CASSFGASQRNTDTQYF.

The count of this clone is one. This rearrangement joins TRBV6-5 to TRBJ1-2; 9 bases map to TRBD1. CDR1 is MNHEY and CDR2 is SVGAGI in the germline V gene. There are 14 residues in the CDR3. J lost 2 bases, V lost 6 bases, and 4 bases had no gene match. As DNA, the CDR3 is TGTGCCAGCAGCGAGGGACAGGGCAACTATGGCTACACCTTC. Protein product: CASSEGQGNYGYTF.

V usage is TRBV7-6 and J usage is TRBJ1-3; D is perhaps TRBD1 (5 bases). The CDR3 length is 16 residues. The germline CDR1 and CDR2 sequences are SGHVS and FNYEAQ. V lost 2 bases, J lost 7 bases, and 18 bases lay in between. The chain's CDR3 is CASSLSGRGTWNTIYF. The CDR3 coding sequence is TGTGCCAGCAGCTTATCGGGGAGGGGAACATGGAACACCATATATTTT.

V gene TRBV28 combines with J gene TRBJ1-1; TRBD1 matches 9 bases. The CDR3 extends over 14 amino acids. Losses at the gene ends were 10 bases for V and 1 base for J; bases not matched to a gene: 7. Germline V CDR1 and CDR2: MDHEN, SYDVKM. CDR3 coding DNA: TGTGCCACCACGAAGACAGGGGGGAACACTGAAGCTTTCTTT. It specifies CATTKTGGNTEAFF.

This clone is a singleton in its sample. The chain recombines TRBV6-2 or TRBV6-3 with TRBJ1-6, with D tentatively TRBD1 (5 bases). This CDR3 has 17 amino acids. The germline V gene has CDR1 MNHEY and CDR2 SVGEGT. V lost 0 bases, J lost 10 bases, and 19 bases lay in between. The CDR3 nucleotides are TGTGCCAGCAGTTACTCGAGCGGCAGGGAGGAGCTCTCACCCCTCCACTTT. It yields the protein CASSYSSGREELSPLHF.

The chain is built from TRBV14 and TRBJ1-4; D call uncertain. The CDR3 runs 12 residues. Germline V gives CDR1 SGHDN, CDR2 FVKESK. V was cut by 4 bases and J by 8 bases, with 8 bases left in between. DNA of the CDR3: TGTGCCAGCAGCCTACGAGGAGAAAAACTGTTTTTT. Protein product: CASSLRGEKLFF.

The chain carries TRBV3-1 (or the pseudogene TRBV3-2) and TRBJ1-6, with 8 bases lining up with TRBD1. From germline, CDR1 is LGHDT and CDR2 YNNKEL (reference sequence). V shed 1 base, J shed 2 bases, and the junction held 4 bases outside the gene matches. This CDR3 is 17 amino acids long. The CDR3 DNA is TGTGCCAGCAGCCAAGTCTACAGGGGGGCCTATAATTCACCCCTCCACTTT. It is translated as CASSQVYRGAYNSPLHF.

The chain couples TRBV11-3 to TRBJ1-1, with 9 bases that match TRBD1. Germline assignment: CDR1 SGHNT and CDR2 YENEEA. J was trimmed by 3 bases and V by 5 bases; bases with no gene match: 1. The length of the CDR3 is 13 residues. The CDR3 DNA sequence: TGTGCCAGCAGCCGACAGGGGGACACTGAAGCTTTCTTT. This sequence encodes CASSRQGDTEAFF.

This chain's CDR3 is CAWRKLGLLSYGYTF. The CDR3, as DNA: TGTGCCTGGAGAAAATTGGGACTCCTCTCCTATGGCTACACCTTC. The chain couples TRBV30 to TRBJ1-2; D possibly corresponds to TRBD1 (5 bases). V lost 3 bases and J lost 4, with 18 bases in between. From germline, CDR1 is GTSNPN and CDR2 SVGIG (reference sequence). CDR3 length: 15 amino acids.

The chain links TRBV11-3 to TRBJ2-1, with 7 bases matching TRBD2. The CDR3 runs to 20 residues. The J segment lost 5 bases and the V segment lost 1 base, leaving 20 bases of the junction unmatched. Germline V CDR1 and CDR2: SGHNT, YENEEA. The CDR3 DNA is TGTGCCAGCAGCTTAGGTGGTTCTAGCGGTCCTTTCTCTCGGAACAATGAGCAGTTCTTC. Translating gives CASSLGGSSGPFSRNNEQFF.

This chain links TRBV2 with TRBJ1-2; possibly TRBD1 for D (5 bases). The CDR3 runs 16 residues. The V gene's germline CDR1 is SNHLY and CDR2 FYNNEI. V lost 5 bases to trimming and J lost 1 base, with 17 bases between them. CDR3 in DNA: TGTGCCAGCAGTCAGGACGGGGGGATTCTTAACTATGGCTACACCTTC. Protein sequence: CASSQDGGILNYGYTF.

The V and J genes are TRBV5-1 and TRBJ1-1; 11 bases match TRBD1. There are 13 residues in the CDR3. J gave up 8 bases and V 4 bases, and 4 bases lay outside the gene matches. Germline V gene lookup returns CDR1 SGHRS and CDR2 YFSETQ. The CDR3 DNA reads as TGCGCCAGCAGCCCGGGACAGGGGGGCGAAGCTTTCTTT. It encodes CASSPGQGGEAFF.

This chain connects TRBV19 to TRBJ1-5; 7 bases fit TRBD1. Unmatched junction bases numbered 3, after V lost 3 bases and J lost 4 bases. Per germline, CDR1 LNHDA and CDR2 SQIVND (reference sequence). The length of the CDR3 is 14 residues. The CDR3 nucleotides are TGTGCCAGTAGTATCTCACAGGGGAATCAGCCCCAGCATTTT. Its translation is CASSISQGNQPQHF.

The V and J genes are TRBV5-1 and TRBJ2-7, with 7 bases that match TRBD1. In germline, CDR1 is SGHRS, CDR2 YFSETQ. The length of the CDR3 is 17 residues. The trim removed 2 bases at V and 3 bases at J, leaving 14 bases unmatched. The CDR3 bases are TGCGCCAGCAGCTTTCGCAGCACCGGGACAGTGGACTACGAGCAGTACTTC. It codes for CASSFRSTGTVDYEQYF.

This chain links TRBV19 with TRBJ1-3, with TRBD1 identical over 9 bases. V was clipped by 6 bases and J by 2 bases; unmatched bases: 5. This CDR3 comprises 15 residues. Germline CDR1 reads LNHDA; CDR2 reads SQIVND (reference sequence). CDR3 amino acids: CASRRTGETGNTIYF. The CDR3 nucleotides read TGTGCCAGTAGGAGGACAGGGGAGACTGGAAACACCATATATTTT. The full variable domain, completed using reference TRBV19 and TRBJ1-3, is DGGITQSPKYLFRKEGQNVTLSCEQNLNHDAMYWYRQDPGQGLRLIYYSQIVNDFQKGDIAEGYSVSREKKESFPLTVTSAQKNPTAFYLCASRRTGETGNTIYFGEGSWLTVV.